This T cell receptor beta chain was captured by sequencing in a study of regulatory T cells in long-lasting Graves disease. Researchers made TCR beta libraries by using iRepertoire HTBI primers and running Arm-PCR on CDR3 regions. Each CDR3 protein gets one entry after TCRdb re-called the multiplex PCR reads with MiXCR. In the table there are around 500,000 distinct CDR3 sequences, around 13% of which are singletons. The time point was: newly diagnosed GD, antithyroid drugs for less than 3 months. After RNA was extracted from PBMCs, the TCR library was made from it. Looked up from germline, CDR1 is LGHDT and CDR2 is YNNKEL (reference sequence). The ends were cut back, 1 base at V and 2 bases at J, with 16 bases in the middle. CDR3 length: 17 residues. In regard to this clonotype: A much larger clone lies one base from this, so it may be a read error.

The data also belong to a second study, concerning T cells in Graves' hyperthyroidism and ophthalmopathy. That work contributes: The hyperthyroidism patients had all been newly diagnosed, and their disease duration was under 2 months. Their ages ranged from 18 to 65 years. Primed by the HTBI set, a first-round RT-PCR was run on the TCR CDR3.

The TCR comes from a woman in her twenties or thirties with Graves disease. The chain recombines TRBV3-1 with TRBJ2-3, with D possibly TRBD1 on 6 matching bases. The sequencing used peripheral blood mononuclear cells (PBMCs), collected at new diagnosis, from a patient treated with antithyroid drugs. The CDR3 nucleotides read TGTGCCAGCAGCCAAGTCCGAACCGACAGGCACACAGATACGCAGTATTTT. Translated: CASSQVRTDRHTDTQYF.